This T cell receptor beta chain was profiled in a study of cytomegalovirus exposure and HLA in healthy donors. Overall study results and limits: Accurate prediction of HLA-A and HLA-B alleles (for most subjects) was reportedly achieved from TCR beta sequences. Associated with cytomegalovirus, according to the listing, were around 170 TCR beta chains.

Germline V gene lookup returns CDR1 MNHNS and CDR2 SASEGT. This CDR3 contains 14 residues. V lost 4 bases, J lost 1 base, and 10 bases lay in between. This clone was picked up one time. Its antigen remains unidentified. Likely a read error: the CDR3 ends without its conserved phenylalanine or tryptophan. The primer mix had 60 Vbeta and 13 Jbeta primers. This table comes from immunoSEQ multiplex PCR, and its TCRdb copy is limited to in-frame clones, with some not included. Of fewer than 200,000 clones listed, 82% are singletons. This chain joins TRBV6-1 and TRBJ1-1, with a possible D match to TRBD1 (6 bases). The sequencing sample was made of PBMCs. The receptor was derived from a male donor in good health and CMV-seronegative. The CDR3 sequence is CASSGATGNTEAFS. The CDR3 DNA follows: TGTGCCAGCAGTGGCGCGACAGGGAACACTGAAGCTTTCTCT.